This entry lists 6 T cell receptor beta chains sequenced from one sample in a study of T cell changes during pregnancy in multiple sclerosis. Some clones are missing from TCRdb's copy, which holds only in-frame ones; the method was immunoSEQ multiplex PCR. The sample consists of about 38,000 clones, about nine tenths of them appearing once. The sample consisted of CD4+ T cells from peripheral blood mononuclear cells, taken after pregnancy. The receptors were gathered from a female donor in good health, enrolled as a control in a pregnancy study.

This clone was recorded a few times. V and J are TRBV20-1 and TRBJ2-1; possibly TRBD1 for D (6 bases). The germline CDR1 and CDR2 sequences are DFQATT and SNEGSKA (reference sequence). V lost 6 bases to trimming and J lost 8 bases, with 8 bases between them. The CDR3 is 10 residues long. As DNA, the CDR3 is TGCAGTGCCAGGGGCCATGAGCAGTTCTTC. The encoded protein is CSARGHEQFF.

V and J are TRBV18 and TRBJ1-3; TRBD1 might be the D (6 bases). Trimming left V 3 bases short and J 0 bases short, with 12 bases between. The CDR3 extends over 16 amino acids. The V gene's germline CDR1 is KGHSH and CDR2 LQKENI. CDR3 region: CASSPRQALSGNTIYF. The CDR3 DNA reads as TGTGCCAGCTCACCCCGACAGGCGCTCTCTGGAAACACCATATATTTT.

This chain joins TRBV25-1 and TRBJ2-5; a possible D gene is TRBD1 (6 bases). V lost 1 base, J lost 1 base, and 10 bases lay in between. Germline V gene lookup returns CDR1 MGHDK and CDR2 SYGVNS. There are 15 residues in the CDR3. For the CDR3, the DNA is TGTGCCAGCAGTGAATTAGGGGGATCCCAAGAGACCCAGTACTTC. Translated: CASSELGGSQETQYF. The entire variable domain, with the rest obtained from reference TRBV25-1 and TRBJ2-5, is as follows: EADIYQTPRYLVIGTGKKITLECSQTMGHDKMYWYQQDPGMELHLIHYSYGVNSTEKGDLSSESTVSRIRTEHFPLTLESARPSHTSQYLCASSELGGSQETQYFGPGTRLLVL.

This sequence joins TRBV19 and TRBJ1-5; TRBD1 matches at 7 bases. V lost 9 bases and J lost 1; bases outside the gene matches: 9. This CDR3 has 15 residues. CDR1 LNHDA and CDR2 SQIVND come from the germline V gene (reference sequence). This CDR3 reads CASQTGTKSNQPQHF. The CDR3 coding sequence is TGTGCCAGCCAGACAGGGACGAAGAGCAATCAGCCCCAGCATTTT.

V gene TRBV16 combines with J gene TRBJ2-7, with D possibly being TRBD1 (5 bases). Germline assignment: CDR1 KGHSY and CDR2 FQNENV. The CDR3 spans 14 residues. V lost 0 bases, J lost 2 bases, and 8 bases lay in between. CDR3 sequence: CASSQSSQAYEQYF. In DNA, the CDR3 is TGTGCCAGCAGCCAATCTTCACAGGCCTACGAGCAGTACTTC. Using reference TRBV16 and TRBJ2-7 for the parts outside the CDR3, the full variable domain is GEEVAQTPKHLVRGEGQKAKLYCAPIKGHSYVFWYQQVLKNEFKFLISFQNENVFDETGMPKERFSAKCLPNSPCSLEIQATKLEDSAVYFCASSQSSQAYEQYFGPGTRLTVT.

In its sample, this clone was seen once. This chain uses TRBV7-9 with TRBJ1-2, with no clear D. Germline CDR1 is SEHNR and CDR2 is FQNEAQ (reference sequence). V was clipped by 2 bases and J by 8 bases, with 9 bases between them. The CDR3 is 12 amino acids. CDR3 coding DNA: TGTGCCAGCAGCTTATCCATGGAGGGCTACACCTTC. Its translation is CASSLSMEGYTF. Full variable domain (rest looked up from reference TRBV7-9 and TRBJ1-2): DTGVSQNPRHKITKRGQNVTFRCDPISEHNRLYWYRQTLGQGPEFLTYFQNEAQLEKSRLLSDRFSAERPKGSFSTLEIQRTEQGDSAMYLCASSLSMEGYTFGSGTRLTVV.